This TCR beta chain was sequenced during a study of T cells in Graves' hyperthyroidism and ophthalmopathy. Study conclusions and caveats: A model of 13 V-J pairs discriminated ophthalmopathy from stable hyperthyroidism.

The CDR3 consists of 14 residues. CDR1 is GTSNPN, CDR2 SVGIG, per germline (reference sequence). Trimming stripped 5 bases from V and 1 base from J, with 14 bases between. This clonotype was seen many times. Its specificity is not known. Pregnant or lactating patients were excluded, as were those with uncontrolled infection or other autoimmune disease. RNA transcripts served as the template for amplifying TCR beta CDR3 regions. HTBI primers drove first-round RT-PCR of the TCR CDR3. Via MiXCR, TCRdb re-called the multiplex PCR reads, giving one row per CDR3 protein. Among a few hundred thousand distinct CDR3 sequences listed, approximately 15% were seen once.

This chain links TRBV30 with TRBJ2-5; TRBD1 is a possible D gene (6 bases). This clonotype originated in a woman in her twenties or thirties with Graves' hyperthyroidism. Sequencing used blood. The CDR3 sequence is CAWSRRTVQETQYF. CDR3 nucleotide sequence: TGTGCCTGGTCAAGAAGGACAGTCCAAGAGACCCAGTACTTC.